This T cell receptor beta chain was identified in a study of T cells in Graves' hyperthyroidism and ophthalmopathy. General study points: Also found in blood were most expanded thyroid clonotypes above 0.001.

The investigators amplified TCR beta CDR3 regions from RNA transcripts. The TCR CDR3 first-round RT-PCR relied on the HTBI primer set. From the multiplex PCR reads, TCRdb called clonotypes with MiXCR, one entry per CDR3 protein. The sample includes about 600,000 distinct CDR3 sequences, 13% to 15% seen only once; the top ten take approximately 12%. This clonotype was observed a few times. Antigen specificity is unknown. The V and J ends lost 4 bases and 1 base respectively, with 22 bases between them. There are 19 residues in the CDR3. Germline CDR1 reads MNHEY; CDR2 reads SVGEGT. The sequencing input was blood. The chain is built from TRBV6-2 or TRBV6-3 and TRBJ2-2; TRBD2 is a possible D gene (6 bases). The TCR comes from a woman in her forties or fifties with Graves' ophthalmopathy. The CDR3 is CASSSHQWLVSGNTGELFF. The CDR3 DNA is TGTGCCAGCAGTTCTCACCAATGGCTAGTTAGCGGGAACACCGGGGAGCTGTTTTTT.